These 2 T cell receptor beta chains originate from one sample sequenced in a study of early T cells in non-severe SARS-CoV-2 infection. MiXCR, applied by TCRdb to the 5' RACE reads, yields one record per CDR3 protein. The sample holds 55,000 or so distinct CDR3 sequences, about 6.4% seen once. This specimen consisted of whole blood, obtained at baseline. These receptors were collected from an adult who was a healthcare worker with PCR-confirmed SARS-CoV-2 infection or an uninfected control (not recorded which).

This clonotype was observed at least ten times. The V call is TRBV5-1, the J call TRBJ2-5; D remains unclear. CDR3 length equals 15 residues. The V gene's germline CDR1 is SGHRS and CDR2 YFSETQ. Between the trimmed V and J ends, which lost 2 bases and 7 bases, there was a span of 18 bases. The chain's CDR3 is CASSFLSGTWVTQYF. The CDR3 region has the DNA TGCGCCAGCAGCTTCCTCAGTGGCACGTGGGTGACCCAGTACTTC.

This clonotype was observed at least ten times. The chain joins TRBV20-1 to TRBJ2-1; no reliable D call. CDR1 and CDR2 (germline): DFQATT, SNEGSKA (reference sequence). CDR3 length equals 11 residues. V was shortened by 5 bases and J by 11 bases, with 13 bases between the two germline ends. CDR3: CSAQTVGKQFF. CDR3 sequence (DNA): TGCAGTGCTCAAACGGTGGGCAAGCAGTTCTTC.